These 5 T cell receptor beta chains share one sample of origin, sequenced in a study of T cells in Graves' hyperthyroidism and ophthalmopathy. The CDR3 regions of TCR beta were amplified from RNA transcripts. An initial round of RT-PCR targeting the TCR CDR3 relied on the HTBI primer set. In TCRdb, the multiplex PCR reads were re-called with MiXCR into one record per CDR3 protein. The sample carries more than 300,000 distinct CDR3 sequences, roughly 15% recorded once. The sample comprised blood. These receptors were collected from a woman in her 30s with Graves' hyperthyroidism that later progressed to Graves' ophthalmopathy.

The rearrangement links TRBV7-9 to TRBJ2-1; 7 nucleotides match TRBD2. With V trimmed by 5 bases and J by 3 bases, 10 bases remained unmatched. CDR3 size: 16 residues. Germline V gene lookup returns CDR1 SEHNR and CDR2 FQNEAQ (reference sequence). CDR3 nucleotide sequence: TGTGCCAGCAGCCGTGGACTAGACCAAGACTACAATGAGCAGTTCTTC. Amino acid sequence: CASSRGLDQDYNEQFF.

On this clonotype: One junction end disagrees with the germline gene, perhaps due to a read error. This chain joins TRBV28 and TRBJ2-7; 7 bases fit TRBD2. The CDR3 is 10 amino acids. Germline V gives CDR1 MDHEN, CDR2 SYDVKM. CDR3 sequence reads: CASSSGTTTF. DNA of the CDR3: TGTGCCAGCAGCTCCGGGACTACTACCTTC.

This clonotype occurred many times. J is TRBJ1-6 and V is TRBV27; the D gene is possibly TRBD1 (5 bases). The CDR3 totals 14 residues. V was shortened by 3 bases and J by 5 bases, with 8 bases between the two germline ends. The germline CDR1 and CDR2 sequences are MNHEY and SMNVEV (reference sequence). The CDR3 nucleotides are TGTGCCAGCAGTTTGGGGGGGGATAATTCACCCCTCCACTTT. It is translated as CASSLGGDNSPLHF.

This sequence joins TRBV11-3 and TRBJ2-3; tentative D call: TRBD2 (5 bases). The CDR3 loop spans 15 amino acids. CDR1 and CDR2 (germline): SGHNT, YENEEA. The V end lost 5 bases, the J end lost 5 bases, and 17 bases lay between the germline ends. DNA for the CDR3: TGTGCCAGCAGCCATGGTGCACCCGGGGAAGATACGCAGTATTTT. Its protein product is CASSHGAPGEDTQYF. The full variable domain, with the rest looked up from reference TRBV11-3 and TRBJ2-3, is EAGVVQSPRYKIIEKKQPVAFWCNPISGHNTLYWYLQNLGQGPELLIRYENEEAVDDSQLPKDRFSAERLKGVDSTLKIQPAELGDSAVYLCASSHGAPGEDTQYFGPGTRLTVL.

The table lists this clonotype with a few counts. V usage is TRBV11-2 and J usage is TRBJ2-1; the D is unclear. The CDR3 has 13 residues. Germline loops: CDR1 SGHAT, CDR2 FQNNGV. V was trimmed by 1 base and J by 5 bases, leaving 6 bases between them. Here the CDR3 DNA reads TGTGCCAGCAGCTTAGTACTGAACAATGAGCAGTTCTTC. It yields the protein CASSLVLNNEQFF.